Following are 20 T cell receptor beta chains from one sample sequenced in a study of identifying expanded T cells in peripheral blood. The method was immunoSEQ multiplex PCR; TCRdb's version includes in-frame clones alone and lacks a portion of them. The table shows around 91,000 clones, with 70% to 90% occurring only once. Specimen: blood. These receptor sequences come from a person aged 18 to 75 in good health.

The V and J genes are TRBV27 and TRBJ1-6; no firm D call. CDR3 length equals 13 residues. V was shortened by 3 bases and J by 4 bases, with 4 bases between the two germline ends. CDR1 is MNHEY, CDR2 SMNVEV, per germline (reference sequence). DNA for the CDR3: TGTGCCAGCAGTTTTGGGTATAATTCACCCCTCCACTTT. It encodes CASSFGYNSPLHF.

The chain recombines TRBV28 with TRBJ1-4; D is undetermined. The V end lost 7 bases, the J end lost 8 bases, and 5 bases lay between the germline ends. Germline CDR1 and CDR2: MDHEN and SYDVKM. This CDR3 is built from 10 residues. CDR3 sequence: CASNGEKLFF. CDR3 in DNA: TGTGCCAGCAATGGCGAAAAACTGTTTTTT. Drawing the rest from reference TRBV28 and TRBJ1-4, the complete variable domain is DVKVTQSSRYLVKRTGEKVFLECVQDMDHENMFWYRQDPGLGLRLIYFSYDVKMKEKGDIPEGYSVSREKKERFSLILESASTNQTSMYLCASNGEKLFFGSGTQLSVL.

This clone was found a few times. CDR3 in amino acids: CASSSYGYTF. DNA for the CDR3: TGTGCCAGCAGTTCATATGGCTACACCTTC. V usage is TRBV2 and J usage is TRBJ1-2; D gene ambiguous. The germline V and J ends were trimmed by 5 bases and 5 bases, with 3 bases remaining between them. There are 10 residues in the CDR3. Germline-derived CDR1 and CDR2 are SNHLY and FYNNEI.

The chain is built from TRBV28 and TRBJ2-5; D remains unclear. Germline V gene sequence: CDR1 MDHEN, CDR2 SYDVKM. This CDR3 comprises 14 residues. Trimming took off 5 bases at V and 5 bases at J, with 15 bases between the two ends. The CDR3 loop is CASSPRRRRETQYF. In DNA form, the CDR3 reads TGTGCCAGCAGTCCCCGCAGGCGGCGGGAGACCCAGTACTTC.

The chain uses TRBV7-3 and TRBJ2-3; D gene unclear. Germline-derived CDR1 and CDR2 are SGHTA and FQGTGA. The CDR3 covers 14 residues. Trimming removed 3 bases at V and 7 bases at J, with 14 bases between. In nucleotides, the CDR3 is TGTGCCAGCAGCTTTCAGGACGGGCCTTATACGCAGTATTTT. This codes for CASSFQDGPYTQYF.

CDR3 DNA sequence: TGTGCCAGCAGCTTAAGTCATGTCAGCGACGAGCAGTACTTC. Translated, it gives CASSLSHVSDEQYF. The rearrangement joins TRBV7-3 to TRBJ2-7, with D unclear. The germline V gene has CDR1 SGHTA and CDR2 FQGTGA. This CDR3 contains 14 residues. The V end lost 1 base, the J end lost 5 bases, and 12 bases lay between the germline ends.

The rearrangement joins TRBV16 to TRBJ1-4, with D maybe TRBD1 (5 bases). Germline lookup yields CDR1 KGHSY and CDR2 FQNENV. Deletions cut 5 bases from V and 4 bases from J, with 17 bases between. This CDR3 is 16 amino acids long. The chain's CDR3 is CASSDPTGGVNEKLFF. CDR3 nucleotide sequence: TGTGCCAGCAGCGACCCCACGGGGGGAGTTAATGAAAAACTGTTTTTT.

This clone was seen a handful of times. This sequence joins TRBV18 and TRBJ1-3; D is ambiguous. Germline V gives CDR1 KGHSH, CDR2 LQKENI. V shed 6 bases and J shed 4 bases, with 13 bases lying between them. The CDR3 loop spans 14 amino acids. In nucleotides, the CDR3 is TGTGCCAGCTCGCCCGACTTAGGGGGAAACACCATATATTTT. Translated, it gives CASSPDLGGNTIYF.

The chain carries TRBV6-5 and TRBJ2-7; TRBD1 matches at 7 bases. V dropped 2 bases and J dropped 2; count of bases not matched to a gene: 6. This CDR3 contains 15 residues. CDR1 and CDR2 (germline): MNHEY, SVGAGI. As DNA, the CDR3 is TGTGCCAGCAGTTACGCCAGGGACAGTCCCTACGAGCAGTACTTC. Translating gives CASSYARDSPYEQYF.

This rearrangement joins TRBV7-3 to TRBJ2-5; D possibly corresponds to TRBD2 (7 bases). Germline values: CDR1 SGHTA, CDR2 FQGTGA. This CDR3 comprises 14 residues. Between the trimmed V and J ends, which lost 0 bases and 7 bases, there was a span of 12 bases. CDR3 sequence (DNA): TGTGCCAGCAGCTTAACGGGGGGGCCCGGGACCCAGTACTTC. Residues: CASSLTGGPGTQYF.

V usage is TRBV6-1 and J usage is TRBJ2-1; D is unclear. Germline V gene lookup returns CDR1 MNHNS and CDR2 SASEGT. The CDR3 has 12 amino acids. V lost 4 bases, J lost 5 bases, and 6 bases lay in between. The CDR3 nucleotides are TGTGCCAGCAGTGCCCTACACAATGAGCAGTTCTTC. Amino acids: CASSALHNEQFF.

This sequence joins TRBV6-5 and TRBJ1-1; a weak D match, TRBD1 (5 bases). The CDR3 has 14 amino acids. Germline assignment: CDR1 MNHEY and CDR2 SVGAGI. V lost 6 bases to trimming and J lost 4 bases, with 15 bases between them. CDR3 bases: TGTGCCAGCAGCCCCCTTTGGGGGGGCACTGAAGCTTTCTTT. This translates into CASSPLWGGTEAFF.

The J gene is TRBJ2-3, the V gene TRBV19; 8 bases match TRBD1. Germline CDR1 is LNHDA and CDR2 is SQIVND (reference sequence). This CDR3 has 16 residues. V lost 3 bases, J lost 4 bases, and 9 bases stayed unmatched. CDR3 in DNA: TGTGCCAGTAGTATTAATCCAGGGGGCGCCCCAGATACGCAGTATTTT. Protein sequence: CASSINPGGAPDTQYF.

The V and J genes are TRBV15 and TRBJ2-6; 15 nucleotides agree with TRBD2. Germline CDR1 and CDR2: LNHNV and YYDKDF (reference sequence). After removal of 4 bases from V and 5 bases from J, the junction contained 9 bases not matched to a gene. The CDR3 loop spans 19 amino acids. The DNA of the CDR3 is TGTGCCACCAGCATTGGACTAGCGGGAGGGCCAGTCTGGGCCAACGTCCTGACTTTC. It translates to CATSIGLAGGPVWANVLTF.

The chain links TRBV5-1 to TRBJ1-2, with TRBD1 matching 8 bases. The CDR3 loop spans 15 amino acids. The V gene's germline CDR1 is SGHRS and CDR2 YFSETQ. The ends lost 4 bases at V and 8 bases at J; junction bases unmatched: 13. The CDR3 DNA follows: TGCGCCAGCAGCGAAGAAGGACAGGGATTGGGCGGCTACACCTTC. It codes for CASSEEGQGLGGYTF. The full variable domain, its missing parts supplied by reference TRBV5-1 and TRBJ1-2, is KAGVTQTPRYLIKTRGQQVTLSCSPISGHRSVSWYQQTPGQGLQFLFEYFSETQRNKGNFPGRFSGRQFSNSRSEMNVSTLELGDSALYLCASSEEGQGLGGYTFGSGTRLTVV.

J is TRBJ1-4 and V is TRBV5-4; no clear D gene. Germline values: CDR1 SGHNT, CDR2 YYREEE (reference sequence). CDR3 length equals 15 residues. Trimming took 0 bases from V and 3 from J, leaving 9 bases between them. CDR3 loop: CASSLGGISNEKLFF. CDR3 sequence (DNA): TGTGCCAGCAGCTTGGGGGGAATCTCTAATGAAAAACTGTTTTTT. The full variable domain, with the rest looked up from reference TRBV5-4 and TRBJ1-4, is ETGVTQSPTHLIKTRGQQVTLRCSSQSGHNTVSWYQQALGQGPQFIFQYYREEENGRGNFPPRFSGLQFPNYSSELNVNALELDDSALYLCASSLGGISNEKLFFGSGTQLSVL.

This chain uses TRBV19 with TRBJ1-1; perhaps TRBD1 as D (5 bases). CDR1 is LNHDA, CDR2 SQIVND, per germline (reference sequence). The CDR3 is 15 residues long. Trimming took off 5 bases at V and 2 bases at J, with 15 bases between the two ends. CDR3 region: CASSPRNRINTEAFF. In DNA form, the CDR3 reads TGTGCCAGTAGTCCCCGGAACAGGATAAACACTGAAGCTTTCTTT. Filled out from reference TRBV19 and TRBJ1-1, the complete variable domain reads DGGITQSPKYLFRKEGQNVTLSCEQNLNHDAMYWYRQDPGQGLRLIYYSQIVNDFQKGDIAEGYSVSREKKESFPLTVTSAQKNPTAFYLCASSPRNRINTEAFFGQGTRLTVV.

The chain links TRBV7-2 to TRBJ2-1; 13 positions agree with TRBD2. This CDR3 has 15 residues. Germline V gene data show CDR1 as SGHTA and CDR2 as FQGNSA. J gave up 9 bases and V 6 bases, and 8 bases lay outside the gene matches. The CDR3 loop is CASRRTSGSSGEQFF. The CDR3 coding sequence is TGTGCCAGCAGACGGACTAGCGGGAGTTCTGGTGAGCAGTTCTTC.

This chain joins TRBV4-2 and TRBJ2-2; 7 bases are shared with TRBD2. V was clipped by 2 bases and J by 2 bases; unmatched bases: 5. This CDR3 is built from 16 residues. Germline V gives CDR1 LGHNA, CDR2 YNFKEQ. The CDR3 DNA is TGTGCCAGCAGCCAAACGCGAGCGGGAAACACCGGGGAGCTGTTTTTT. Translation: CASSQTRAGNTGELFF.

The chain uses TRBV2 and TRBJ1-2; D unresolved. V was cut by 9 bases and J by 5 bases, with 16 bases left in between. Germline-derived CDR1 and CDR2 are SNHLY and FYNNEI. The CDR3 has 13 amino acids. The CDR3, as DNA: TGTGCCAGTCGACCCTCCAATTTGTATGGCTACACCTTC. Its translation is CASRPSNLYGYTF.